One and the same sample provided the 10 T cell receptor beta chains below, sequenced in a study of spatial heterogeneity in lung cancer. Time point: sample taken at primary tumor resection. TCRdb independently ran MiXCR on the 5' RACE reads; one entry per CDR3 protein. The sample carries about 1,900 distinct CDR3 sequences, under 25% recorded once. Sequenced material: normal lung tissue next to the tumor, taken at surgery. These receptors were taken from a male donor with early-stage non-small cell lung cancer.

This clonotype was seen more than once but under ten times. The chain joins TRBV18 to TRBJ2-1, with TRBD2 matching 7 bases. CDR3 size: 15 residues. J was trimmed by 6 bases and V by 6 bases; bases with no gene match: 11. Germline V CDR1 and CDR2: KGHSH, LQKENI. The CDR3 nucleotides read TGTGCCAGCTCCCCAAAGTCCAGCGGGGCCAATGAGCAGTTCTTC. It translates to CASSPKSSGANEQFF.

V is TRBV28 and J is TRBJ2-3, with 7 bases lining up with TRBD2. Germline values: CDR1 MDHEN, CDR2 SYDVKM. This CDR3 comprises 15 residues. J lost 5 bases, V lost 4 bases, and 9 bases had no gene match. This CDR3 is CASSSPPGLVDTQYF. Here the CDR3 DNA reads TGTGCCAGCAGTTCCCCCCCCGGACTAGTAGATACGCAGTATTTT.

This clonotype is categorized as medium-sized (0.01 to 0.1%). The chain recombines TRBV30 with TRBJ2-7, with 9 bases fitting TRBD2. This CDR3 contains 15 residues. The junction had 12 bases not matched to a gene; V was cut back by 3 bases and J by 6 bases. Germline CDR1 GTSNPN, CDR2 SVGIG (reference sequence). CDR3: CAWRLPGLAPAEQYF. The CDR3 coding sequence is TGTGCCTGGAGGTTGCCGGGACTAGCCCCGGCCGAGCAGTACTTC.

This clonotype has a count of ten or more. This chain connects TRBV20-1 to TRBJ1-5, with a possible D match to TRBD1 (5 bases). CDR1 is DFQATT, CDR2 SNEGSKA, per germline (reference sequence). The CDR3 runs 12 residues. V was cut by 4 bases and J by 6 bases, with 10 bases left in between. CDR3 nucleotide sequence: TGCAGTGCTATTCCAGGGATTCAGCCCCAGCATTTT. Amino acids: CSAIPGIQPQHF.

This clonotype was seen a handful of times. V gene TRBV20-1 combines with J gene TRBJ1-6; 8 bases are shared with TRBD1. The ends lost 0 bases at V and 10 bases at J; junction bases unmatched: 8. Per germline, CDR1 DFQATT and CDR2 SNEGSKA (reference sequence). CDR3 length equals 15 residues. The CDR3 protein is CSARDWGTGNSPLHF. The CDR3 coding sequence is TGCAGTGCTAGAGATTGGGGGACAGGAAACTCACCCCTCCACTTT.

This clonotype has a handful of counts. This rearrangement joins TRBV28 to TRBJ2-3, with 10 positions matching TRBD1. V was clipped by 3 bases and J by 5 bases; unmatched bases: 5. The CDR3 has 15 amino acids. From germline, CDR1 is MDHEN and CDR2 SYDVKM. As DNA, the CDR3 is TGTGCCAGCAGTTTCCTCGGGACAGGGGTAGATACGCAGTATTTT. Translated: CASSFLGTGVDTQYF.

The chain carries TRBV12-3 or TRBV12-4 and TRBJ2-2; 7 nucleotides match TRBD2. The CDR3 loop spans 13 amino acids. The J segment lost 5 bases and the V segment lost 6 bases, leaving 3 bases of the junction unmatched. The CDR3 nucleotides read TGTGCCAGCAGCTGGGGGGGGACCGGGGAGCTGTTTTTT. Translating it yields CASSWGGTGELFF.

The chain couples TRBV4-3 to TRBJ2-7; TRBD1 or TRBD2 may be the D gene (5 bases each). Trimming shortened V by 4 bases and J by 5 bases, and 15 bases separated the two germline ends. Germline V gene sequence: CDR1 LGHNA, CDR2 YSLEER. The CDR3 runs to 14 residues. As DNA, the CDR3 is TGCGCCAGCAGCCTGGGGACCTCGGGCCACGAGCAGTACTTC. Translation: CASSLGTSGHEQYF.

This clonotype showed up many times. The chain combines TRBV7-2 with TRBJ2-3; 10 bases match TRBD2. The germline V gene has CDR1 SGHTA and CDR2 FQGNSA. CDR3 size: 17 residues. Unmatched junction bases numbered 4, after V lost 1 base and J lost 0 bases. This CDR3 is CASSLGGAGGSTDTQYF. The CDR3 DNA reads TGTGCCAGCAGCTTAGGAGGAGCGGGGGGGAGCACAGATACGCAGTATTTT.

The CDR3 coding sequence is TGCGCCAGCAGCCAAGGCGGTTTATCGGCTAGCGGGTTATTGGGGGCCAACGTCCTGACTTTC. This sequence encodes CASSQGGLSASGLLGANVLTF. The V and J genes are TRBV4-3 and TRBJ2-6; 8 bases are a match to TRBD2. The CDR3 has 21 amino acids. Looked up from germline, CDR1 is LGHNA and CDR2 is YSLEER. Germline trimming cut 1 base from V and 4 bases from J; bases unmatched to any gene: 18.